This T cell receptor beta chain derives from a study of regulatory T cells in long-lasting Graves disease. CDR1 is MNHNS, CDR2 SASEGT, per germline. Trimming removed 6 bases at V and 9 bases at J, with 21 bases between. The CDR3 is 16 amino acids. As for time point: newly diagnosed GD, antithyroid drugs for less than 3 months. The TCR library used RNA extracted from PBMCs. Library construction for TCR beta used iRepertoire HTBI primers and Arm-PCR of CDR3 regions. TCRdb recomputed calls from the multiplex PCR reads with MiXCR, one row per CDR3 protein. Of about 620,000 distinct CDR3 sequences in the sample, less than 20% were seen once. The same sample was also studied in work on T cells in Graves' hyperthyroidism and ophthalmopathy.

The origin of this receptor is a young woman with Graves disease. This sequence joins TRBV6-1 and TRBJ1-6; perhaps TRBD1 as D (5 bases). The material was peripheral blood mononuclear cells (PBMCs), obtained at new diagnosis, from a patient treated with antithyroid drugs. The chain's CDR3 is CASRPDGGDWSSPLHF. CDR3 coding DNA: TGTGCCAGCAGACCAGACGGGGGAGACTGGAGTTCACCCCTCCACTTT.